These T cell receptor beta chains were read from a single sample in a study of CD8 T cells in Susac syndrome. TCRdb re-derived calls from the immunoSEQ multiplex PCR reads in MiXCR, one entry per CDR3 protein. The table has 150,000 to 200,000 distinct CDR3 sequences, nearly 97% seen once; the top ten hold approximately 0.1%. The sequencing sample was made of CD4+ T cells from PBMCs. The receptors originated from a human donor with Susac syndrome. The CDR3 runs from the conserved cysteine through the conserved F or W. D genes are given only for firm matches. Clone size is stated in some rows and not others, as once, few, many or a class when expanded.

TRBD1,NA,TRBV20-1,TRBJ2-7,TGCAGTGCCCGGACAGGGGGCGACTACGAGCAGTACTTC,CSARTGGDYEQYF
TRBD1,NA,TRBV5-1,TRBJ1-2,TGCGCCAGCACCTTGGACAGGCCCAACTATGGCTACACCTTC,CASTLDRPNYGYTF
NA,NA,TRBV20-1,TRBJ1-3,TGCAGTGCTAGTATGGGGACGGGAAACACCATATATTTT,CSASMGTGNTIYF
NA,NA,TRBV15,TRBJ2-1,TGTGCCACCAGTGCGTATAATGAGCAGTTCTTC,CATSAYNEQFF
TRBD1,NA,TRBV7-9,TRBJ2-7,TGTGCCAGCAGTGCTGACAGGGTGGTCTCCTACGAGCAGTACTTC,CASSADRVVSYEQYF
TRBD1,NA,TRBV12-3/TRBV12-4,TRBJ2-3,TGTGCCAGCAGTTCCACGGGACAGAGCACAGATACGCAGTATTTT,CASSSTGQSTDTQYF
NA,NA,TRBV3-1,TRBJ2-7,TGTGCCAGCAGCCAAGGAGAACAGGTCGGTGTCGAGCAGTACTTC,CASSQGEQVGVEQYF
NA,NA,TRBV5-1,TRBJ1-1,TGCGCCAGCAGCATCCGGGACGGCAACACTGAAGCTTTCTTT,CASSIRDGNTEAFF
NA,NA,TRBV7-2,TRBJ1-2,TGTGCCAGCAGCTTAGTTAACTATGGCTACACCTTC,CASSLVNYGYTF
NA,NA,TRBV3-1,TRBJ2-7,TGTGCCAGCAGCCAAGGAACAACTAACGAGCAGTACTTC,CASSQGTTNEQYF
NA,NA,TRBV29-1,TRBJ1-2,TGCAGCGTTGATAGGGGGTCTAGCTACACCTTC,CSVDRGSSYTF
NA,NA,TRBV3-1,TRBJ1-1,TGTGCCAGCAGCCTATCCAGGGAGAGAGGTACTGAAGCTTTCTTT,CASSLSRERGTEAFF
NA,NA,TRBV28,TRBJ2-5,TGTGCCAGCAGTTTCCGGAAGCAAGAGACCCAGTACTTC,CASSFRKQETQYF
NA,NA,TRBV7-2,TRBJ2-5,TGTGCCAGCAGCGTAGGGGGGATGCGGGCCCAGTACTTC,CASSVGGMRAQYF
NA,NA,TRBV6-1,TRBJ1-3,TGTGCCAGCAGTGAACCGCCAAACACCATATATTTT,CASSEPPNTIYF
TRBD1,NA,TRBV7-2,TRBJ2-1,TGTGCCAGCAGCTTAAGGGCGGTGAGGGACAGGGAGAATGAGCAGTTCTTC,CASSLRAVRDRENEQFF
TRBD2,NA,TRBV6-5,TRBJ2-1,TGTGCCAGCAGGACCCTGGCGGGGGGGCTCAATGAGCAGTTCTTC,CASRTLAGGLNEQFF
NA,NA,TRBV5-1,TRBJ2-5,TGCGCCAGCAGATCGATAGAGACCCAGTACTTC,CASRSIETQYF
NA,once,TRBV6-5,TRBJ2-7,TGTGCCAGCAGTTACTCGTTTCTAGCGAACGAGCAGTACTTC,CASSYSFLANEQYF
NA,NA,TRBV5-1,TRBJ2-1,TGCGCCAGCAGCTTGGGGGCCCCCCATGAGCAGTTCTTC,CASSLGAPHEQFF
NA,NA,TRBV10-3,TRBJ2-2,TGTGCCATCAGCCACGTGGAGCGGCGCACCGGGGAGCTGTTTTTT,CAISHVERRTGELFF
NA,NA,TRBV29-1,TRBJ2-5,TGCAGCGTGGCAGGGGGGGGCGAAGAGACCCAGTACTTC,CSVAGGGEETQYF
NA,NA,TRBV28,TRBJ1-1,TGTGCCAGCAGTCTCCCAAGGGACCGAGGAGCTTTCTTT,CASSLPRDRGAFF
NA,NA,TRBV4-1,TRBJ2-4,TGCGCCAGCAGCCAAGTTCCGGCGCTAGGGCTCGCCAAAAACATTCAGTACTTC,CASSQVPALGLAKNIQYF
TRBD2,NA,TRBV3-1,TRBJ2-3,TGTGCCAGCAGCCAAGGGACTAGCGGCACAGATACGCAGTATTTT,CASSQGTSGTDTQYF
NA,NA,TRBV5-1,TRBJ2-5,TGCGCCAGCAGCTTGGCCGATGACACCCGGGAGACCCAGTACTTC,CASSLADDTRETQYF
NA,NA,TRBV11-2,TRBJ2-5,TGTGCCAGCAGCCGCGCCTCCCGGGAGACCCAGTACTTC,CASSRASRETQYF
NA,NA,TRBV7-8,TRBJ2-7,TGTGCCAGCAGCTTCCAGGACGAGCAGTACTTC,CASSFQDEQYF
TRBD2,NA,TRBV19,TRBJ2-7,TGTGCCAGTAGTACCCCAGAGCGGGGGGGCTCCTACGAGCAGTACTTC,CASSTPERGGSYEQYF
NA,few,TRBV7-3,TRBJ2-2,TGTGCCAGCAGTCCTACGGGCACCGGGGAGCTGTTTTTT,CASSPTGTGELFF
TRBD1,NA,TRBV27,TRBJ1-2,TGTGCCAGCAGTCCCTGGGACAGGGCCTATGGCTACACCTTC,CASSPWDRAYGYTF
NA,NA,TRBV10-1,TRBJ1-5,TGCGCCAGCAGTCCAGGGGCTGGTCAGCCCCAGCATTTT,CASSPGAGQPQHF
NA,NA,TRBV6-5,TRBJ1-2,TGTGCCAGCAGTGTGGGGGGGACGCACTATGGCTACACCTTC,CASSVGGTHYGYTF
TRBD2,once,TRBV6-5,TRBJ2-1,TGCGCCAGCAGTTACATCCTAGCGGGCCACAAACCGCATGAGCAGTTCTTC,CASSYILAGHKPHEQFF
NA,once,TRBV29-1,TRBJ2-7,TGCAGCGTGGCCGCAGGAACCTACGAGCAGTACTTC,CSVAAGTYEQYF
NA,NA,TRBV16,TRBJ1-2,TGTGCCAGCAGCCAAGGACTGAACTATGGCTACACCTTC,CASSQGLNYGYTF
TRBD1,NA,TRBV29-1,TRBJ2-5,TGCAGCGCTCTACAGGGGGCTCAAGAGACCCAGTACTTC,CSALQGAQETQYF
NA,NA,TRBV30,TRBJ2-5,TGTGCCTGGAGTACAACCGCCAGGGACCAAGAGACCCAGTACTTC,CAWSTTARDQETQYF
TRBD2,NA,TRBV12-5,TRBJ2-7,TGTGCTAGTGGTCGAGCGGGGAACTCCTACGAGCAGTACTTC,CASGRAGNSYEQYF
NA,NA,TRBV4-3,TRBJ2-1,TGCGCCAGCAGCCGAAGCCAGTACAATGAGCAGTTCTTC,CASSRSQYNEQFF
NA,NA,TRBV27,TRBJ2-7,TGTGCCAGCAGTTTATATGCAGGGCAGGACTACGAGCAGTACTTC,CASSLYAGQDYEQYF
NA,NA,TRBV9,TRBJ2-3,TGTGCCAGCACCGGTAGCGGAAGCGGCACAGATACGCAGTATTTT,CASTGSGSGTDTQYF
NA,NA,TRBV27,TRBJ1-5,TGTGCCAGCAGTGCCTGGACTAGCAATCAGCCCCAGCATTTT,CASSAWTSNQPQHF
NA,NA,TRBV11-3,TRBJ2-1,TGTGCCAGCAGCCCCCGGCCGTTTACTGAGCAGTTCTTC,CASSPRPFTEQFF